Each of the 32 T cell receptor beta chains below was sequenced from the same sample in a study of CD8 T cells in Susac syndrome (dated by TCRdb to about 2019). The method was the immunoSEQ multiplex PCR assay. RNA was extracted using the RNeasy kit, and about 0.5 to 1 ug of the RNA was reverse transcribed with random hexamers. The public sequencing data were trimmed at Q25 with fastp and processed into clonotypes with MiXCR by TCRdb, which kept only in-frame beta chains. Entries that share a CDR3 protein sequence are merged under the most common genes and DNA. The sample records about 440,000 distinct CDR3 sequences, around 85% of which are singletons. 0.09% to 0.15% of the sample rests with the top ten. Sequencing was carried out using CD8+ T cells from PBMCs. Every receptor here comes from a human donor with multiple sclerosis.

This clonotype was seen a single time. The chain's CDR3 is CASSGADGSSYEQYF. Here the CDR3 DNA reads TGTGCCAGCAGCGGGGCCGACGGGAGCTCCTACGAGCAGTACTTC. The chain combines TRBV5-4 with TRBJ2-7; perhaps TRBD2 as D (6 bases). This CDR3 comprises 15 residues. The V end lost 4 bases, the J end lost 0 bases, and 14 bases lay between the germline ends. The germline V gene encodes CDR1 SGHNT and CDR2 YYREEE (reference sequence).

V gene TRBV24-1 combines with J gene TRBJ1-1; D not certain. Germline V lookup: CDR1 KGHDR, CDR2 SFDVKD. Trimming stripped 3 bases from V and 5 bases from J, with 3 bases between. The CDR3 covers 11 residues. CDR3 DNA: TGTGCCACCAGTGATGGGACTGAAGCTTTCTTT. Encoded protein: CATSDGTEAFF.

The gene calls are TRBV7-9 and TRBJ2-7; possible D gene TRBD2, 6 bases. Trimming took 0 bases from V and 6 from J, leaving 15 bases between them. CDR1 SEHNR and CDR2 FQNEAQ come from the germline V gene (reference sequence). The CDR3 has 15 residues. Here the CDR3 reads CASSLAGGGPVEQYF. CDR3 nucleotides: TGTGCCAGCAGCTTAGCGGGCGGAGGGCCTGTCGAGCAGTACTTC.

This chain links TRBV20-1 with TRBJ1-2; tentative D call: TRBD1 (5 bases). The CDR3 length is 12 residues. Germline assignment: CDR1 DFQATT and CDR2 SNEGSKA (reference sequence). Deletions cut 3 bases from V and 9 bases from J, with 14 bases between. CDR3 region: CSARGTGSRYTF. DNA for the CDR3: TGCAGTGCTAGGGGGACTGGGAGTCGCTACACCTTC.

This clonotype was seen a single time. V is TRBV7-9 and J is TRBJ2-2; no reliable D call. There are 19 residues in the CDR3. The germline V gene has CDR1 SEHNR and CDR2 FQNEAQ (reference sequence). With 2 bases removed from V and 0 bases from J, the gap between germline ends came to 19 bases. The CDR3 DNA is TGTGCCAGCAGCTTACCCGCCGCGCTAAGGCCTACGAACACCGGGGAGCTGTTTTTT. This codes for CASSLPAALRPTNTGELFF.

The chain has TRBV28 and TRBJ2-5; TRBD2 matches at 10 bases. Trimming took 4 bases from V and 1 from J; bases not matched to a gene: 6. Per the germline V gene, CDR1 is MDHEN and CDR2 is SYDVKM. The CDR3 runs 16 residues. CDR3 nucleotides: TGTGCCAGCAGTTGGGAGCGGGAGGGCCTCCAAGAGACCCAGTACTTC. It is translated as CASSWEREGLQETQYF. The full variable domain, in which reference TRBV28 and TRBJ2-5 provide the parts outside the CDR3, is DVKVTQSSRYLVKRTGEKVFLECVQDMDHENMFWYRQDPGLGLRLIYFSYDVKMKEKGDIPEGYSVSREKKERFSLILESASTNQTSMYLCASSWEREGLQETQYFGPGTRLLVL.

CDR3 sequence (DNA): TGCGCCAGCAGCCAGGAGACAGGGTTGGAGCAGTTCTTC. Encoded protein: CASSQETGLEQFF. V is TRBV4-1 and J is TRBJ2-1, with 7 nucleotides matching TRBD1. The germline V gene has CDR1 MGHRA and CDR2 YSYEKL. This CDR3 has 13 amino acids. V gave up 3 bases and J gave up 10 bases; unmatched junction bases: 6.

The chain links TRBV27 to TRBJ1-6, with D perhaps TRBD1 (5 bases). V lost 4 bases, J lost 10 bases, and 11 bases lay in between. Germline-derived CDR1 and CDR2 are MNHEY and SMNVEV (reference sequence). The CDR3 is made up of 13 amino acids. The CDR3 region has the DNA TGTGCCAGCAGTTGGACCTGGGGCTCACCCCTCCACTTT. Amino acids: CASSWTWGSPLHF.

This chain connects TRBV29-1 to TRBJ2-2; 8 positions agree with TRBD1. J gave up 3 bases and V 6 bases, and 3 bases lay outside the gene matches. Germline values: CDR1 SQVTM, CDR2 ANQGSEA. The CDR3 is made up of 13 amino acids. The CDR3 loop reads CSVTGVDTGELFF. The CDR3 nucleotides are TGCAGCGTGACAGGGGTTGACACCGGGGAGCTGTTTTTT.

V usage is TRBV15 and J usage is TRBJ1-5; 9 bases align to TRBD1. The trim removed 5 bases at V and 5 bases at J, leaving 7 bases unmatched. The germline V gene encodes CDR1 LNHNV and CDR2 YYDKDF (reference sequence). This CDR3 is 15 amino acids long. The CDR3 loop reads CATSYRGLLDQPQHF. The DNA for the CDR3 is TGTGCCACCAGCTACAGGGGGCTGCTCGATCAGCCCCAGCATTTT.

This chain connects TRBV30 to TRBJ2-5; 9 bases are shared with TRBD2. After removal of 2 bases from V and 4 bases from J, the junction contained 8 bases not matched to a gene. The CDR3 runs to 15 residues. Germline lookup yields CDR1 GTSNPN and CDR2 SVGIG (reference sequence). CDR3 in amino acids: CAWSISGGGRETQYF. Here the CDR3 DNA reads TGTGCCTGGAGTATTAGCGGGGGAGGCCGAGAGACCCAGTACTTC.

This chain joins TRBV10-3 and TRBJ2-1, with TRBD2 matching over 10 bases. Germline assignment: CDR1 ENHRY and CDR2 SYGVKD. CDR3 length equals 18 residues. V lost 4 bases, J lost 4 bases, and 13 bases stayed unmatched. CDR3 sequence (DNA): TGTGCCATCAGTGGGAGGTGGACTAGCGGAGACCCGTACAATGAGCAGTTCTTC. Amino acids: CAISGRWTSGDPYNEQFF.

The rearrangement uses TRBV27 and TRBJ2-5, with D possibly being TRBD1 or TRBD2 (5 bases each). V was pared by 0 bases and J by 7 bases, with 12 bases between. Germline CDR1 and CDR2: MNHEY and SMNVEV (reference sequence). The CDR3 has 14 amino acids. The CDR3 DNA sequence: TGTGCCAGCAGTTTATCGGGGGATCTCGGGACCCAGTACTTC. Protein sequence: CASSLSGDLGTQYF.

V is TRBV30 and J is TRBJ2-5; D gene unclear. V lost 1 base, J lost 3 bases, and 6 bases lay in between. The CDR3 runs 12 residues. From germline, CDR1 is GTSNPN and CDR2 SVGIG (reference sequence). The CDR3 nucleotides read TGTGCCTGGAGTGGGGCAGAAGAGACCCAGTACTTC. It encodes CAWSGAEETQYF.

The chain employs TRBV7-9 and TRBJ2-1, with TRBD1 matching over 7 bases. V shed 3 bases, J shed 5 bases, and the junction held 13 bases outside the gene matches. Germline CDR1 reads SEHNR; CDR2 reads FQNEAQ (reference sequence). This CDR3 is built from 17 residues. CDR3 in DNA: TGTGCCAGCAGCTTTTCGCCCCGGGACAGCTTCAACAATGAGCAGTTCTTC. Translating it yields CASSFSPRDSFNNEQFF.

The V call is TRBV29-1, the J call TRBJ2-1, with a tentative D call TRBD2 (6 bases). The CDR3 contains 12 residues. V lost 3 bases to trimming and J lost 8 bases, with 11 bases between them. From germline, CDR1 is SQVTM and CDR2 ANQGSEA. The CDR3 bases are TGCAGCGTTGATACTAGCAAAGATGAGCAGTTCTTC. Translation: CSVDTSKDEQFF.

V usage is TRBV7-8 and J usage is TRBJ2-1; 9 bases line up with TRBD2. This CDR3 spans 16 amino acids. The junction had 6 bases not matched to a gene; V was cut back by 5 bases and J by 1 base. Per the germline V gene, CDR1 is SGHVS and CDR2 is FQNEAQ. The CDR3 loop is CASSLIAGESYNEQFF. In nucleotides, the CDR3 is TGTGCCAGCAGCCTAATAGCGGGGGAGTCCTACAATGAGCAGTTCTTC. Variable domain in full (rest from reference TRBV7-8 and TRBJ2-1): GAGVSQSPRYKVAKRGQDVALRCDPISGHVSLFWYQQALGQGPEFLTYFQNEAQLDKSGLPSDRFFAERPEGSVSTLKIQRTQQEDSAVYLCASSLIAGESYNEQFFGPGTRLTVL.

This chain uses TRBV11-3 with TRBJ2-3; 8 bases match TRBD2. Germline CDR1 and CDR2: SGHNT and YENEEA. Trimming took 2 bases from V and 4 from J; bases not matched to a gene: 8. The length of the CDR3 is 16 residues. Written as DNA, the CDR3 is TGTGCCAGCAGCTTATTGTTAGCGGGAATCCCAGATACGCAGTATTTT. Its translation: CASSLLLAGIPDTQYF.

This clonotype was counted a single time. This chain's CDR3 is CASSEASGTTEAFF. The CDR3 region has the DNA TGTGCCAGCAGTGAAGCGTCGGGGACCACTGAAGCTTTCTTT. The chain links TRBV2 to TRBJ1-1; D is possibly TRBD1 (5 bases). This CDR3 has 14 residues. V was clipped by 0 bases and J by 4 bases, with 9 bases between them. Germline CDR1 and CDR2: SNHLY and FYNNEI.

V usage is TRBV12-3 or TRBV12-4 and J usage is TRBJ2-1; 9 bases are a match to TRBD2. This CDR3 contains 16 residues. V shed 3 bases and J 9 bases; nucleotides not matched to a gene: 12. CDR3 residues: CASSFSAGGPLGEQFF. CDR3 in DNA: TGTGCCAGCAGTTTTTCGGCGGGAGGGCCTTTAGGTGAGCAGTTCTTC.

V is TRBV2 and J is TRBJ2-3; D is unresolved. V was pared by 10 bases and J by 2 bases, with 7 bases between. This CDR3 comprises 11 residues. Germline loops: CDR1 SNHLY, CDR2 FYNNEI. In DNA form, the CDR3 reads TGTGCCATCCTGAACACAGATACGCAGTATTTT. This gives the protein CAILNTDTQYF.

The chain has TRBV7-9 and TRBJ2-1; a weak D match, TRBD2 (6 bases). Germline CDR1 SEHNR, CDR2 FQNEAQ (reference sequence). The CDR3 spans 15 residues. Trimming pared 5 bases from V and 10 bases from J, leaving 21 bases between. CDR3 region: CASSIGLLAGWEQFF. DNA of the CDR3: TGTGCCAGCAGCATTGGACTACTCGCGGGTTGGGAGCAGTTCTTC.

The CDR3 nucleotides read TGCGCCAGCAGCTTTTTCCAGGGCGACGAGCAGTACTTC. Protein: CASSFFQGDEQYF. The V gene is TRBV5-1, the J gene TRBJ2-7; possible D gene TRBD1, 5 bases. CDR3 length: 13 residues. Germline V lookup: CDR1 SGHRS, CDR2 YFSETQ. V was pared by 2 bases and J by 5 bases, with 11 bases between.

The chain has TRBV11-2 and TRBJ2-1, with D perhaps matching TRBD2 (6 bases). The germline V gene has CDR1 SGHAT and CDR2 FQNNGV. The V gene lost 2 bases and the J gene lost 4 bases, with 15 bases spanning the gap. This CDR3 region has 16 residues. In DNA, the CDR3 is TGTGCCAGCAGCTTATTGGGGGAGGCGGGATACAATGAGCAGTTCTTC. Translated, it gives CASSLLGEAGYNEQFF.

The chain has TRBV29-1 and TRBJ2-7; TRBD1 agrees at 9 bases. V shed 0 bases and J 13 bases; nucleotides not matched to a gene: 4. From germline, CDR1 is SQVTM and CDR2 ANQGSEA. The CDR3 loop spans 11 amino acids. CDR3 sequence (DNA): TGCAGCGTTGAAGAGGCGACAGGGGGTTACTTC. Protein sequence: CSVEEATGGYF.

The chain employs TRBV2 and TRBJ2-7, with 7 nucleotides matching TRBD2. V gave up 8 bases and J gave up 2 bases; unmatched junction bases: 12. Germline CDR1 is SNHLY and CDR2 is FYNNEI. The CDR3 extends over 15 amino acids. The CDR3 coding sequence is TGTGCCAGCTATAATCAGCGGGCGGGAGCCTACGAGCAGTACTTC. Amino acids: CASYNQRAGAYEQYF.

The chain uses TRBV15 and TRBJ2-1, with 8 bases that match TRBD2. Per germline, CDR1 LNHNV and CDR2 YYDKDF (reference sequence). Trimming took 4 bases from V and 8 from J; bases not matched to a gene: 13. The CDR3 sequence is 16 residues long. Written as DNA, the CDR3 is TGTGCCACCAGCACAGCCGGACTAGCCGGTATGGATGAGCAGTTCTTC. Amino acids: CATSTAGLAGMDEQFF. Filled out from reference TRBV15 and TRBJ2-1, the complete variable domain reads DAMVIQNPRYQVTQFGKPVTLSCSQTLNHNVMYWYQQKSSQAPKLLFHYYDKDFNNEADTPDNFQSRRPNTSFCFLDIRSPGLGDTAMYLCATSTAGLAGMDEQFFGPGTRLTVL.

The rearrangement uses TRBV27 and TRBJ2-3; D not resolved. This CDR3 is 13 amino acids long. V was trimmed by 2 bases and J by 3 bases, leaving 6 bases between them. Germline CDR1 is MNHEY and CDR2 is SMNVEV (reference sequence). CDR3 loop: CASSLHRTDTQYF. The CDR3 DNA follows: TGTGCCAGCAGTTTACACCGGACAGATACGCAGTATTTT.

CDR3 in amino acids: CASSLSTGGPENKQFF. DNA for the CDR3: TGTGCCAGCAGTTTATCTACGGGAGGCCCTGAGAATAAGCAGTTCTTC. The gene calls are TRBV27 and TRBJ2-1; 7 bases match TRBD2. The germline V gene has CDR1 MNHEY and CDR2 SMNVEV (reference sequence). Trimming took 0 bases from V and 11 from J; bases not matched to a gene: 13. This CDR3 contains 16 residues.

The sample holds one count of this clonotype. CDR3 in DNA: TGTGCCAGCCAAGGGCTTCCAGATACGCAGTATTTT. This encodes CASQGLPDTQYF. The genes are TRBV6-1 and TRBJ2-3; the D is unclear. V lost 8 bases, J lost 4 bases, and 10 bases lay in between. CDR1 and CDR2 from the germline V gene are MNHNS and SASEGT. There are 12 residues in the CDR3.

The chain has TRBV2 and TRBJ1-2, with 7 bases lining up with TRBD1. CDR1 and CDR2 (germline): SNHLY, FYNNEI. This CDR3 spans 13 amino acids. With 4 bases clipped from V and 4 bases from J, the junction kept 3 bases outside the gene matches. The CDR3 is CASSAGTAYGYTF. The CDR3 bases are TGTGCCAGCAGTGCCGGGACAGCCTATGGCTACACCTTC.

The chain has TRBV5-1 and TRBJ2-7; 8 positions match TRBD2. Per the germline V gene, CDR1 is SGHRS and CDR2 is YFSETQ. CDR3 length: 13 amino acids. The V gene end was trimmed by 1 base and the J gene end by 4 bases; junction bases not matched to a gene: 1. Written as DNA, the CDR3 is TGCGCCAGCAGCTTGCCTAGCGGGTACGAGCAGTACTTC. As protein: CASSLPSGYEQYF.